The 28 T cell receptor beta chains in this list originate from one sample, sequenced in a study of control samples from healthy donors and cancer patients. Profiled with immunoSEQ multiplex PCR; TCRdb holds only in-frame clones, not every one. The table shows 35,000 to 55,000 clones, with around 70% occurring only once. The sample consisted of formalin-fixed, paraffin-embedded tissue. The receptors shown here come from a male donor with melanoma.

This chain connects TRBV28 to TRBJ2-7; TRBD2 matches at 10 bases. This CDR3 spans 14 amino acids. V was pared by 3 bases and J by 9 bases, with 8 bases of the junction left unmatched. Germline loops: CDR1 MDHEN, CDR2 SYDVKM. This chain's CDR3 is CASSFLAGVSVQYF. As DNA, the CDR3 is TGTGCCAGCAGTTTCCTAGCGGGAGTGTCCGTGCAGTACTTC.

J is TRBJ1-1 and V is TRBV12-3 or TRBV12-4; D is perhaps TRBD1 (5 bases). The CDR3 has 13 residues. Trimming stripped 6 bases from V and 4 bases from J, with 12 bases between. The CDR3 here is CASSPQVLTEAFF. The CDR3 region has the DNA TGTGCCAGCAGCCCACAGGTTCTCACTGAAGCTTTCTTT.

This chain links TRBV25-1 with TRBJ1-3, with D possibly TRBD1 on 5 matching bases. Trimming took 2 bases from V and 4 from J, leaving 9 bases between them. The V gene's germline CDR1 is MGHDK and CDR2 SYGVNS. The CDR3 sequence is 14 residues long. Here the CDR3 reads CASSEPRQGNTIYF. The CDR3 coding sequence is TGTGCCAGCAGTGAACCTCGACAGGGAAACACCATATATTTT.

The V and J genes are TRBV11-2 and TRBJ2-7; D is perhaps TRBD1 or TRBD2 (5 bases each). CDR3 size: 14 residues. Germline values: CDR1 SGHAT, CDR2 FQNNGV. Trimming shortened V by 1 base and J by 3 bases, and 10 bases separated the two germline ends. The CDR3 bases are TGTGCCAGCAGCTTAGGATTGGGGGTCTACGAGCAGTACTTC. It codes for CASSLGLGVYEQYF.

The V and J genes are TRBV5-1 and TRBJ1-1; D unclear. The length of the CDR3 is 13 residues. CDR1 is SGHRS and CDR2 is YFSETQ in the germline V gene. Deletions cut 2 bases from V and 4 bases from J, with 9 bases between. This chain's CDR3 is CASSLEGVTEAFF. Written as DNA, the CDR3 is TGCGCCAGCAGCTTAGAGGGTGTCACTGAAGCTTTCTTT.

V gene TRBV5-4 combines with J gene TRBJ2-1; 7 bases match TRBD1. The CDR3 length is 14 residues. Germline-derived CDR1 and CDR2 are SGHNT and YYREEE (reference sequence). J was trimmed by 14 bases and V by 1 base; bases with no gene match: 12. CDR3 DNA sequence: TGTGCCAGCAGCTTGTCACAGGGGTTTGAGGGCGAGTTCTTC. Translated, it gives CASSLSQGFEGEFF.

The chain has TRBV6-5 and TRBJ2-5, with D tentatively TRBD1 or TRBD2 (5 bases each). CDR1 and CDR2 from the germline V gene are MNHEY and SVGAGI. V shed 8 bases and J shed 5 bases, with 18 bases lying between them. CDR3 length: 14 residues. The CDR3 spells CASSTGLRSETQYF. For the CDR3, the DNA is TGTGCCAGCTCGACGGGGCTTCGTTCGGAGACCCAGTACTTC.

This rearrangement joins TRBV29-1 to TRBJ2-3; 9 bases line up with TRBD2. The V and J ends lost 2 bases and 5 bases, in that order; junction bases with no gene match: 5. This CDR3 has 14 amino acids. Per germline, CDR1 SQVTM and CDR2 ANQGSEA. The CDR3, as DNA: TGCAGCGTTGAATATTCAGCGGGAGGAGATACGCAGTATTTT. Translation gives CSVEYSAGGDTQYF.

This chain connects TRBV6-5 to TRBJ1-2; the match to TRBD1 covers 7 bases. CDR3 length: 12 amino acids. The germline V gene has CDR1 MNHEY and CDR2 SVGAGI. Trimming took 2 bases from V and 6 from J; bases not matched to a gene: 0. CDR3 sequence (DNA): TGTGCCAGCAGTTACAGGGGGCATGGCTACACCTTC. This codes for CASSYRGHGYTF.

This chain joins TRBV4-1 and TRBJ1-5; the D gene is possibly TRBD1 (6 bases). The V end was cut by 0 bases, the J end by 5 bases, with 20 bases between. Germline V gives CDR1 MGHRA, CDR2 YSYEKL. The CDR3 is 18 residues long. CDR3 nucleotide sequence: TGCGCCAGCAGCCAAGAACTCGGGTTCGGGGGGGGGCATCAGCCCCAGCATTTT. Protein: CASSQELGFGGGHQPQHF.

The chain is built from TRBV12-5 and TRBJ1-1; D unresolved. Trimming stripped 3 bases from V and 11 bases from J, with 13 bases between. CDR3 length: 12 residues. Germline loops: CDR1 LGHNT, CDR2 FRNRAP. Here the CDR3 reads CASGFLDEVAFF. The CDR3 nucleotides read TGTGCTAGTGGTTTCCTGGACGAGGTCGCTTTCTTT.

V and J are TRBV12-3 or TRBV12-4 and TRBJ1-1; D is perhaps TRBD1 (5 bases). This CDR3 has 13 residues. V lost 3 bases and J 2 bases, leaving 7 bases between the germline ends. The CDR3 here is CASSFQGNTEAFF. CDR3 DNA sequence: TGTGCCAGCAGTTTTCAGGGTAACACTGAAGCTTTCTTT.

This clone has a handful of counts. The J gene is TRBJ2-7, the V gene TRBV20-1, with D possibly matching TRBD1 (7 bases). V was trimmed by 5 bases and J by 6 bases, leaving 11 bases between them. The length of the CDR3 is 11 residues. CDR1 is DFQATT, CDR2 SNEGSKA, per germline (reference sequence). CDR3 bases: TGCAGTGCTGGGCAGGGGGGCGAGCAGTACTTC. Amino acids: CSAGQGGEQYF.

This chain connects TRBV5-5 to TRBJ2-2, with 8 bases aligning to TRBD2. Trimming took 5 bases from V and 5 from J; bases not matched to a gene: 8. The V gene's germline CDR1 is SGHKS and CDR2 YYEKEE (reference sequence). This CDR3 spans 15 amino acids. This CDR3 reads CASSTSGSRTGELFF. The CDR3 nucleotides read TGTGCCAGCAGTACGAGCGGGAGTCGGACCGGGGAGCTGTTTTTT. Looking up the rest from reference TRBV5-5 and TRBJ2-2 gives the full variable domain: DAGVTQSPTHLIKTRGQQVTLRCSPISGHKSVSWYQQVLGQGPQFIFQYYEKEERGRGNFPDRFSARQFPNYSSELNVNALLLGDSALYLCASSTSGSRTGELFFGEGSRLTVL.

The chain joins TRBV7-8 to TRBJ2-3; a weak D match, TRBD2 (5 bases). This CDR3 has 18 amino acids. The V and J ends lost 5 bases and 0 bases respectively, with 21 bases between them. Looked up from germline, CDR1 is SGHVS and CDR2 is FQNEAQ. In nucleotides, the CDR3 is TGTGCCAGCAGCACTACTAGGTCGGCGGAGTCTAGCACAGATACGCAGTATTTT. Encoded protein: CASSTTRSAESSTDTQYF.

V gene TRBV10-3 combines with J gene TRBJ2-1; D unresolved. The germline gives CDR1 ENHRY, CDR2 SYGVKD. Trimming shortened V by 4 bases and J by 6 bases, and 10 bases separated the two germline ends. The CDR3 spans 13 residues. The CDR3 DNA follows: TGTGCCATCAGTGTGGGCCCCGGCAATGAGCAGTTCTTC. This translates into CAISVGPGNEQFF.

The chain uses TRBV13 and TRBJ2-7; 12 nucleotides align to TRBD1. Germline CDR1 and CDR2: PRHDT and FYEKMQ (reference sequence). This CDR3 is 15 amino acids long. V lost 5 bases and J lost 7; bases outside the gene matches: 9. The CDR3 loop reads CASSGSGTGGREQYF. DNA for the CDR3: TGTGCCAGCAGCGGCTCCGGGACAGGGGGCCGGGAGCAGTACTTC.

The chain employs TRBV20-1 and TRBJ2-5, with D maybe TRBD2 (5 bases). The CDR3 spans 11 residues. Trimming removed 3 bases at V and 5 bases at J, with 7 bases between. Germline CDR1 reads DFQATT; CDR2 reads SNEGSKA (reference sequence). CDR3 in amino acids: CSAREVETQYF. The CDR3 DNA is TGCAGTGCTAGGGAGGTGGAGACCCAGTACTTC.

This clone was counted only a few times. The V call is TRBV5-5, the J call TRBJ2-1, with D possibly matching TRBD2 (6 bases). CDR3 length equals 12 residues. Trimming left V 0 bases short and J 10 bases short, with 8 bases between. CDR1 is SGHKS, CDR2 YYEKEE, per germline (reference sequence). Written as DNA, the CDR3 is TGTGCCAGCAGCTTGGTGGCGGGAGAGCAGTTCTTC. This translates into CASSLVAGEQFF.

The rearrangement joins TRBV7-9 to TRBJ2-3; D possibly uses TRBD1 or TRBD2 (5 bases each). Germline V gene lookup returns CDR1 SEHNR and CDR2 FQNEAQ (reference sequence). CDR3 size: 15 residues. V was shortened by 7 bases and J by 3 bases, with 17 bases between the two germline ends. CDR3 nucleotide sequence: TGTGCCAGCACCATAGTCCCGGGACCTACAGATACGCAGTATTTT. Its protein product is CASTIVPGPTDTQYF.

V gene TRBV6-5 combines with J gene TRBJ2-3; 10 nucleotides line up with TRBD2. Germline values: CDR1 MNHEY, CDR2 SVGAGI. The CDR3 consists of 15 residues. The V segment lost 7 bases and the J segment 0 bases; nucleotides outside the gene matches: 4. The CDR3 protein is CASTVAGGSTDTQYF. DNA for the CDR3: TGTGCCAGCACGGTAGCGGGAGGTAGCACAGATACGCAGTATTTT.

This clone was detected only a few times. This chain links TRBV4-1 with TRBJ2-3, with 15 bases identical to TRBD2. This CDR3 has 17 amino acids. Looked up from germline, CDR1 is MGHRA and CDR2 is YSYEKL. With V trimmed by 1 base and J by 4 bases, 3 bases remained unmatched. CDR3 region: CASSQVGLAGGADTQYF. DNA for the CDR3: TGCGCCAGCAGCCAAGTCGGACTAGCGGGAGGGGCAGATACGCAGTATTTT.

This clone was recorded only once. This chain joins TRBV5-5 and TRBJ2-7; a possible D gene is TRBD1 (5 bases). Germline V gene lookup returns CDR1 SGHKS and CDR2 YYEKEE (reference sequence). The CDR3 spans 14 residues. V was clipped by 3 bases and J by 4 bases, with 14 bases between them. CDR3 coding DNA: TGTGCCAGCAGCTCGACAGCGACGAAGTACGAGCAGTACTTC. It codes for CASSSTATKYEQYF.

This chain joins TRBV9 and TRBJ2-2, with 8 positions matching TRBD2. This CDR3 is 16 amino acids long. Per germline, CDR1 SGDLS and CDR2 YYNGEE. Unmatched junction bases numbered 1, after V lost 0 bases and J lost 0 bases. Here the CDR3 reads CASSVEAGANTGELFF. The CDR3 nucleotides are TGTGCCAGCAGCGTAGAAGCGGGAGCGAACACCGGGGAGCTGTTTTTT.

This chain uses TRBV19 with TRBJ2-4; TRBD2 is a possible D gene (5 bases). V was trimmed by 3 bases and J by 0 bases, leaving 12 bases between them. CDR3 length: 16 amino acids. Germline CDR1 LNHDA, CDR2 SQIVND (reference sequence). The CDR3 DNA sequence: TGTGCCAGTAGTATTGGGCGAGGGAAAGCCAAAAACATTCAGTACTTC. This encodes CASSIGRGKAKNIQYF. Filled out from reference TRBV19 and TRBJ2-4, the complete variable domain reads DGGITQSPKYLFRKEGQNVTLSCEQNLNHDAMYWYRQDPGQGLRLIYYSQIVNDFQKGDIAEGYSVSREKKESFPLTVTSAQKNPTAFYLCASSIGRGKAKNIQYFGAGTRLSVL.

The rearrangement joins TRBV6-5 to TRBJ2-3, with 7 bases that match TRBD2. The V gene's germline CDR1 is MNHEY and CDR2 SVGAGI. CDR3 length: 13 amino acids. V lost 4 bases and J lost 9; bases outside the gene matches: 7. The CDR3 nucleotides are TGTGCCAGCAGTTCCCCGGGACTATCGACGCAGTATTTT. Residues: CASSSPGLSTQYF.

This chain uses TRBV18 with TRBJ2-5; a weak D match, TRBD2 (5 bases). The CDR3 runs to 14 residues. Germline V gene data show CDR1 as KGHSH and CDR2 as LQKENI. Trimming removed 2 bases from V and 4 bases from J, with 11 bases in between. CDR3 in amino acids: CASSPTPAGETQYF. For the CDR3, the DNA is TGTGCCAGCTCACCAACCCCGGCGGGAGAGACCCAGTACTTC.

The chain has TRBV6-5 and TRBJ1-2; no reliable D call. CDR3 length: 12 amino acids. Trimming took off 8 bases at V and 8 bases at J, with 15 bases between the two ends. Germline CDR1 and CDR2: MNHEY and SVGAGI. CDR3 bases: TGTGCCAGCGGCCTAGGAGGGTTAGGCTACACCTTC. Its translation: CASGLGGLGYTF.